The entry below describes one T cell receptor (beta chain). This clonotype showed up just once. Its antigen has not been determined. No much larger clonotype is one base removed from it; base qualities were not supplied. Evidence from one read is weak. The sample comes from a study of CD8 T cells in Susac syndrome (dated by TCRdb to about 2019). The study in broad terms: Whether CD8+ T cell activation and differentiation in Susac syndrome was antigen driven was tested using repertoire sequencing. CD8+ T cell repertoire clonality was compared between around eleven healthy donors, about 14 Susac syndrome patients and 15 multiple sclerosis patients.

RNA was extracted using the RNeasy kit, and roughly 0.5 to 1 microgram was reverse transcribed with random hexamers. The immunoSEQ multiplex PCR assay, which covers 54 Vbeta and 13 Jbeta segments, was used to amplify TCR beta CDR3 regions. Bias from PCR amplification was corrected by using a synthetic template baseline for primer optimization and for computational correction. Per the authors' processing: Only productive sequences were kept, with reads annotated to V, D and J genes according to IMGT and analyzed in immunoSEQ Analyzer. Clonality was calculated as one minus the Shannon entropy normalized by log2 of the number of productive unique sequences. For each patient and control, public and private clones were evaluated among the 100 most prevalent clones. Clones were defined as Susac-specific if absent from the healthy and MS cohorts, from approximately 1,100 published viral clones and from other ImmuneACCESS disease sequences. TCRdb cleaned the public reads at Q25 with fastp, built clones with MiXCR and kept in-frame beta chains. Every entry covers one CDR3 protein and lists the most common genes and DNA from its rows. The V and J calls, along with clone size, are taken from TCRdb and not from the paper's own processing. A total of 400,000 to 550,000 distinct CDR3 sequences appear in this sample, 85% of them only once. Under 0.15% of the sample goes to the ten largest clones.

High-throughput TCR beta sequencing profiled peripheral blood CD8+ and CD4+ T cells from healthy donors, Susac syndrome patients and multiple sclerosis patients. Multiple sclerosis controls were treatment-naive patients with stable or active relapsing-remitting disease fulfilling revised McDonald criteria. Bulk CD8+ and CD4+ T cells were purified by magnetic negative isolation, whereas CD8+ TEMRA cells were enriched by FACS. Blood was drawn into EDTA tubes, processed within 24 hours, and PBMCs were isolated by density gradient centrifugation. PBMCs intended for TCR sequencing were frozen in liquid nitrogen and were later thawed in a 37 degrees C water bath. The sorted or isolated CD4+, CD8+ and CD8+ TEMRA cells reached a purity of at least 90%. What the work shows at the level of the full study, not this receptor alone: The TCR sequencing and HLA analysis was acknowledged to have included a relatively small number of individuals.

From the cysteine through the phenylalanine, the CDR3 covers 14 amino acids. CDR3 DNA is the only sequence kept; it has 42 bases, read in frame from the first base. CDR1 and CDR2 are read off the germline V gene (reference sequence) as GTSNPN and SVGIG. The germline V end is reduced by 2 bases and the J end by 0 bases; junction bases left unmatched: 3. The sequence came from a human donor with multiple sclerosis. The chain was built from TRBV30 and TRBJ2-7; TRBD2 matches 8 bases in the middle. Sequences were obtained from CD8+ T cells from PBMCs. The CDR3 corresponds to CAWSPGGGSYEQYF. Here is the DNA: TGTGCCTGGAGTCCCGGGGGGGGCTCCTACGAGCAGTACTTC. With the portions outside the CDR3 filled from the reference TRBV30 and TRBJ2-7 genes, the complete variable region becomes SQTIHQWPATLVQPVGSPLSLECTVEGTSNPNLYWYRQAAGRGLQLLFYSVGIGQISSEVPQNLSASRPQDRQFILSSKKLLLSDSGFYLCAWSPGGGSYEQYFGPGTRLTVT.